The 8 T cell receptor beta chains in this list originate from one sample, sequenced in a study of OX40 agonist ivuxolimab in advanced cancers. Clones were sequenced by immunoSEQ multiplex PCR, and TCRdb holds only the in-frame ones, with some missing. The table has about 120,000 clones, approximately 89% seen once; the top ten hold around 0.27%. Specimen: CD4+ or CD8+ T cells sorted from blood, collected in a trial of the OX40 agonist ivuxolimab. The source is an adult with an advanced solid tumor such as melanoma, head and neck, liver or kidney cancer.

The chain couples TRBV11-2 to TRBJ2-3; D not resolved. Germline V gives CDR1 SGHAT, CDR2 FQNNGV. CDR3 length: 14 amino acids. V was trimmed by 1 base and J by 3 bases, leaving 8 bases between them. The CDR3 nucleotides read TGTGCCAGCAGCTTAGGGGTCTCTACAGATACGCAGTATTTT. Encoded protein: CASSLGVSTDTQYF.

This chain connects TRBV10-3 to TRBJ2-1, with D maybe TRBD2 (5 bases). Germline V gene sequence: CDR1 ENHRY, CDR2 SYGVKD. Trimming removed 0 bases at V and 4 bases at J, with 16 bases between. The CDR3 spans 17 residues. DNA of the CDR3: TGTGCCATCAGTGAGTCTTATTCGGGGATCAAGTACAATGAGCAGTTCTTC. It yields the protein CAISESYSGIKYNEQFF.

The rearrangement uses TRBV6-5 and TRBJ2-5, with TRBD1 identical over 7 bases. V was pared by 2 bases and J by 5 bases, with 8 bases of the junction left unmatched. Germline V gene sequence: CDR1 MNHEY, CDR2 SVGAGI. The CDR3 sequence is 15 residues long. The CDR3 region has the DNA TGTGCCAGCAGTTACGATTACAGGGGCAGGGAGACCCAGTACTTC. Translated: CASSYDYRGRETQYF.

This chain joins TRBV4-2 and TRBJ1-2; 10 positions match TRBD1. The CDR3 sequence is 15 residues long. The V gene's germline CDR1 is LGHNA and CDR2 YNFKEQ. V lost 4 bases to trimming and J lost 2 bases; unmatched junction nucleotides: 4. The CDR3 region has the DNA TGTGCCAGCAGCCGCTCGGGACAGGGGAACTATGGCTACACCTTC. It encodes CASSRSGQGNYGYTF.

This clone appeared once. V usage is TRBV7-3 and J usage is TRBJ2-2, with D unresolved. Germline V lookup: CDR1 SGHTA, CDR2 FQGTGA. This CDR3 contains 13 residues. Trimming left V 5 bases short and J 6 bases short, with 10 bases between. CDR3 sequence reads: CASSRRTPGELFF. DNA of the CDR3: TGTGCCAGCAGCCGACGGACGCCCGGGGAGCTGTTTTTT.

This clone was observed once. V is TRBV6-5 and J is TRBJ1-6; 9 bases match TRBD1. Trimming at V came to 5 bases and at J to 5 bases, leaving 4 bases not matched to a gene. The germline V gene has CDR1 MNHEY and CDR2 SVGAGI. CDR3 length: 15 residues. CDR3 protein: CASSLGQGHNSPLHF. CDR3 in DNA: TGTGCCAGCAGTCTGGGACAGGGTCATAATTCACCCCTCCACTTT.

This chain joins TRBV9 and TRBJ2-3; the match to TRBD2 covers 12 bases. Germline trimming cut 4 bases from V and 5 bases from J; bases unmatched to any gene: 11. Germline V lookup: CDR1 SGDLS, CDR2 YYNGEE. The length of the CDR3 is 17 residues. CDR3 in amino acids: CASSPWLAGGPGDTQYF. CDR3 in DNA: TGTGCCAGCAGCCCTTGGCTAGCGGGGGGGCCGGGAGATACGCAGTATTTT. The full variable domain, completed using reference TRBV9 and TRBJ2-3, is DSGVTQTPKHLITATGQRVTLRCSPRSGDLSVYWYQQSLDQGLQFLIQYYNGEERAKGNILERFSAQQFPDLHSELNLSSLELGDSALYFCASSPWLAGGPGDTQYFGPGTRLTVL.

The gene calls are TRBV2 and TRBJ2-5, with 11 bases aligning to TRBD1. Germline CDR1 is SNHLY and CDR2 is FYNNEI. This CDR3 comprises 13 residues. Trimming at V came to 4 bases and at J to 7 bases, leaving 2 bases not matched to a gene. The CDR3 nucleotides are TGTGCCAGCAGTGTTGGGACAGGGGGGACCCAGTACTTC. This sequence encodes CASSVGTGGTQYF. The full variable domain, in which reference TRBV2 and TRBJ2-5 provide the parts outside the CDR3, is EPEVTQTPSHQVTQMGQEVILRCVPISNHLYFYWYRQILGQKVEFLVSFYNNEISEKSEIFDDQFSVERPDGSNFTLKIRSTKLEDSAMYFCASSVGTGGTQYFGPGTRLLVL.